This is a list of T cell receptor beta chains from one sample in a study of blood T cell repertoires in COVID-19. Profiled with immunoSEQ multiplex PCR; TCRdb holds only in-frame clones, not every one. The profile covers 250,000 to 300,000 clones, with around nine tenths appearing a single time and around 11% taken by the ten largest. Sequencing was carried out using peripheral blood. The source of these receptors is a woman aged 25 to 39 with COVID-19, enrolled during active disease. Each CDR3 is given with its conserved first and last residue. The D gene is left open where the match is weak. Clone size, where shown, is once, few, many, or a class for clones that have expanded.

abundance,v_gene,j_gene,d_gene,CDR3aa,CDR3nt
NA,TRBV6-5,TRBJ2-1,TRBD1,CASSYETGVGYNEQFF,TGTGCCAGCAGTTACGAGACAGGGGTGGGCTACAATGAGCAGTTCTTC
NA,TRBV4-1,TRBJ1-3,NA,CASSHGPWGGTIYF,TGCGCCAGCAGCCACGGCCCATGGGGGGGCACCATATATTTT
NA,TRBV7-9,TRBJ2-2,TRBD2,CASTGLERELFF,TGTGCCAGCACCGGACTAGAGAGGGAGCTGTTTTTT
once,TRBV5-4,TRBJ1-4,NA,CASSSNGGVDEKLFF,TGTGCCAGCAGCTCAAACGGGGGAGTCGATGAAAAACTGTTTTTT
NA,TRBV30,TRBJ2-7,TRBD1,CAWSYGQGSYEQYF,TGTGCCTGGAGCTACGGACAGGGGTCCTACGAGCAGTACTTC
NA,TRBV9,TRBJ2-5,NA,CASSPPGQGIKTQYF,TGTGCCAGCAGCCCCCCCGGGCAGGGTATAAAGACCCAGTACTTC
NA,TRBV19,TRBJ2-2,TRBD1,CASTQGGDTGELFF,TGTGCCAGTACACAGGGGGGTGACACCGGGGAGCTGTTTTTT
NA,TRBV7-9,TRBJ2-5,TRBD2,CASSSGGTQYF,TGTGCCAGCAGCTCGGGGGGGACCCAGTACTTC
NA,TRBV25-1,TRBJ2-3,NA,CASSSTSLKIDTQYF,TGTGCCAGCAGCTCTACTAGCCTGAAGATAGATACGCAGTATTTT
NA,TRBV4-1,TRBJ2-7,NA,CASSRALGEMYEQYF,TGCGCCAGCAGCCGGGCCCTTGGCGAGATGTACGAGCAGTACTTC
NA,TRBV28,TRBJ2-4,NA,CASSSRETKAKNIQYF,TGTGCCAGCAGTTCCCGGGAGACGAAAGCCAAAAACATTCAGTACTTC
once,TRBV7-2,TRBJ2-7,TRBD1,CASSPWTGSYEQYF,TGTGCCAGCAGCCCATGGACAGGTTCCTACGAGCAGTACTTC
once,TRBV5-6,TRBJ2-2,NA,CASSSSPNIVNSGELFF,TGTGCCAGCAGCTCCTCCCCCAATATCGTGAACTCCGGGGAGCTGTTTTTT
NA,TRBV7-3,TRBJ1-5,NA,CASSFGEGNQPQHF,TGTGCCAGCAGCTTCGGGGAGGGCAATCAGCCCCAGCATTTT
NA,TRBV28,TRBJ2-1,TRBD2,CAGGLAGVNEQFF,TGTGCCGGGGGACTAGCGGGAGTAAATGAGCAGTTCTTC
NA,TRBV11-3,TRBJ2-1,TRBD2,CASSLEASGNNEQFF,TGTGCCAGCAGCTTAGAGGCTAGCGGAAACAATGAGCAGTTCTTC
NA,TRBV30,TRBJ2-7,NA,CAWSVGSFRFGEQYF,TGTGCCTGGAGTGTGGGTTCATTCAGGTTCGGCGAGCAGTACTTC
NA,TRBV5-4,TRBJ2-7,NA,CASSARLGPTGEQYF,TGTGCCAGCAGCGCCCGACTAGGTCCTACGGGGGAGCAGTACTTC